This record concerns one T cell receptor beta chain sequence. As yet, its antigen is unknown. The primer mix had 60 Vbeta and 13 Jbeta primers. Method: immunoSEQ multiplex PCR; TCRdb's copy keeps in-frame clones and lacks some. Of approximately 150,000 clones listed, approximately 82% were seen once; the top ten hold under 10%. This sample is part of a study of cytomegalovirus exposure and HLA in healthy donors. General study points: On later analysis, the bulk of CMV-associated TCR beta chains appeared to be HLA-restricted.

CDR3 length: 14 residues. CDR1 is GTSNPN and CDR2 is SVGIG in the germline V gene (reference sequence). Trimming stripped 2 bases from V and 8 bases from J, with 18 bases between. The origin of this receptor is a woman in her sixties in good health and CMV-seropositive. The genes are TRBV30 and TRBJ1-2; TRBD1 is a possible D gene (5 bases). Sequenced: PBMCs. The CDR3: CAWSRGESRKGYTF. CDR3 DNA sequence: TGTGCCTGGAGTCGGGGGGAGTCACGAAAGGGCTACACCTTC.